This T cell receptor (beta chain) was captured by sequencing in a study of cytomegalovirus exposure and HLA in healthy donors. Whole-study context: Early released data had about 85 million unique TCRs, all coming from HLA-typed donors.

For this clone: Its antigen is undetermined.

The primer mix had 60 Vbeta and 13 Jbeta primers. Using immunoSEQ multiplex PCR, the repertoire was profiled, and TCRdb retains in-frame clones only, with some absent. There are approximately 97,000 clones in the sample; around 81% occur only once, and around 5.2% lies in the top ten. Germline lookup yields CDR1 SGHNT and CDR2 YYREEE (reference sequence). Trimming removed 4 bases from V and 4 bases from J; junction bases left unmatched: 8. This CDR3 spans 17 amino acids. Study-wide findings and caveats: About 150 TCR beta chains were listed as cytomegalovirus-associated. Trimming of TCR beta V- and J-genes showed a link, identified in a later analysis, to a missense DCLRE1C variant. In a later analysis, most CMV-associated TCR beta chains appeared HLA-restricted.

The gene calls are TRBV5-4 and TRBJ1-4, with 12 bases that match TRBD1. The TCR originated in a man aged 40-49 years in good health and CMV-seropositive. Sequencing was carried out using PBMCs. CDR3 sequence: CASSDRDRGRGNEKLFF. The CDR3 region has the DNA TGTGCCAGCAGCGACCGGGACAGGGGGCGCGGTAATGAAAAACTGTTTTTT. The full variable domain, its missing parts supplied by reference TRBV5-4 and TRBJ1-4, is ETGVTQSPTHLIKTRGQQVTLRCSSQSGHNTVSWYQQALGQGPQFIFQYYREEENGRGNFPPRFSGLQFPNYSSELNVNALELDDSALYLCASSDRDRGRGNEKLFFGSGTQLSVL.